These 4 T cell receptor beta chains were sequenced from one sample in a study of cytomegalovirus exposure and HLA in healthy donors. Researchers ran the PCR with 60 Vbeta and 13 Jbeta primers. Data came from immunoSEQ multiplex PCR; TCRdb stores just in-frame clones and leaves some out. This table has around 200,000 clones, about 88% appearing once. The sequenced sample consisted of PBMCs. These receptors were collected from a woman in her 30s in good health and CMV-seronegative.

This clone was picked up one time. The CDR3 region is CASREQGLAGQTSQFF. CDR3 DNA: TGTGCCAGCAGGGAACAGGGACTAGCGGGGCAAACTTCGCAGTTCTTC. The chain uses TRBV6-1 and TRBJ2-1, with 13 bases fitting TRBD2. Germline V lookup: CDR1 MNHNS, CDR2 SASEGT. The ends lost 6 bases at V and 12 bases at J; junction bases unmatched: 14. CDR3 size: 16 residues.

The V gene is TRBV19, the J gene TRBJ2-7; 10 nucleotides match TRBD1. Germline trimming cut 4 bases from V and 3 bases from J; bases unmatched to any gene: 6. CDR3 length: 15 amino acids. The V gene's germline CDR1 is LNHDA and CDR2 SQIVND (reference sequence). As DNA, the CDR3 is TGTGCCAGTAGTAGCTCCGGGACAGGGGTCTACGAGCAGTACTTC. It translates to CASSSSGTGVYEQYF.

The CDR3 DNA reads TGTGCCAGCAGCTTAGGCCACAGTTCCTACGAGCAGTACTTC. Amino acids: CASSLGHSSYEQYF. The rearrangement links TRBV11-3 to TRBJ2-7; D unresolved. Trimming cost V 1 base and J 1 base, with 8 bases left between them. Germline V gene lookup returns CDR1 SGHNT and CDR2 YENEEA. The CDR3 is 14 amino acids.

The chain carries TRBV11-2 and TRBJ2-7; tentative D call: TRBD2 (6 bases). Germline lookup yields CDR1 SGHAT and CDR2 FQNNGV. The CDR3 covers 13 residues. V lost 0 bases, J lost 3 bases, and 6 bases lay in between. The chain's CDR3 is CASSLEGGYEQYF. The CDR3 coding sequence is TGTGCCAGCAGCTTAGAGGGGGGCTACGAGCAGTACTTC.